A selection of T cell receptor beta chains follows, all from one sample in a study of T cells after yellow fever vaccination. TCRdb called the 5' RACE reads again in MiXCR, with one record for every CDR3 protein. The profile covers approximately 180,000 distinct CDR3 sequences, with approximately 6.2% appearing a single time and 2.9% taken by the ten largest. This sample comprised CD4+ T cells sorted from PBMCs, obtained on the day of the first yellow fever vaccination. Every receptor here comes from a man younger than 30 who received the YFV17D yellow fever vaccine. Each CDR3 is given with its conserved first and last residue. A D gene is named only where the DNA matches it firmly. Some rows mark clone size as missing; the rest say once, few, many or name a class of expanded clone.

d_gene: -; v_gene: TRBV7-2; abundance: -; j_gene: TRBJ2-1; CDR3nt: TGTGCCAGCAGCTTGAGCCCTTCCAGGTCCTACAATGAGCAGTTCTTC; CDR3aa: CASSLSPSRSYNEQFF
d_gene: -; v_gene: TRBV15; abundance: -; j_gene: TRBJ1-5; CDR3nt: TGTGCCACCAGCAGAGATCCGTTCGGGGGGGGGAGTCAGCCCCAGCATTTT; CDR3aa: CATSRDPFGGGSQPQHF
d_gene: -; v_gene: TRBV7-2; abundance: many; j_gene: TRBJ1-3; CDR3nt: TGTGCCAGCAGCTTAGACAGGGAGGCTGGAAACACCATATATTTT; CDR3aa: CASSLDREAGNTIYF
d_gene: -; v_gene: TRBV7-2; abundance: few; j_gene: TRBJ2-2; CDR3nt: TGTGCCAGCAGCTTATGGGGTCGGGGCACCGGGGAGCTGTTTTTT; CDR3aa: CASSLWGRGTGELFF
d_gene: -; v_gene: TRBV7-3; abundance: -; j_gene: TRBJ1-2; CDR3nt: TGTGCCAGCAGCTTAAGAGGAGGACCTAACTATGGCTACACCTTC; CDR3aa: CASSLRGGPNYGYTF
d_gene: -; v_gene: TRBV10-2; abundance: many; j_gene: TRBJ2-3; CDR3nt: TGCGCCAGCATGACAGGACACCATAACACAGATACGCAGTATTTT; CDR3aa: CASMTGHHNTDTQYF
d_gene: -; v_gene: TRBV20-1; abundance: few; j_gene: TRBJ1-5; CDR3nt: TGCAGTGCTAGAGCAGGGGTAAAACAGCCCCAGCATTTT; CDR3aa: CSARAGVKQPQHF
d_gene: -; v_gene: TRBV12-3/TRBV12-4; abundance: many; j_gene: TRBJ1-2; CDR3nt: TGTGCCAGCAGTTTACAGGGGTTTAACTATGGCTACACCTTC; CDR3aa: CASSLQGFNYGYTF
d_gene: TRBD2; v_gene: TRBV6-1; abundance: -; j_gene: TRBJ2-1; CDR3nt: TGTGCCAGCAGCGGCGGGACTAGCGGTTACAATGAGCAGTTCTTC; CDR3aa: CASSGGTSGYNEQFF
d_gene: -; v_gene: TRBV12-3/TRBV12-4; abundance: many; j_gene: TRBJ2-7; CDR3nt: TGTGCCAGCAGTTTAGTTACAGGGAAGCAGTACTTC; CDR3aa: CASSLVTGKQYF
d_gene: -; v_gene: TRBV12-3/TRBV12-4; abundance: many; j_gene: TRBJ2-1; CDR3nt: TGTGCCAGCAGTTTGGGGCAGTTGGATGAGCAGTTCTTC; CDR3aa: CASSLGQLDEQFF
d_gene: TRBD1; v_gene: TRBV20-1; abundance: -; j_gene: TRBJ1-1; CDR3nt: TGCAGTGCTACCCGGGACAGGAGTTCTGAAGCTTTCTTT; CDR3aa: CSATRDRSSEAFF
d_gene: -; v_gene: TRBV20-1; abundance: few; j_gene: TRBJ2-3; CDR3nt: TGCTGTGCTAGTGGTGGCAGGGATTACACAGATACGCAGTATTTT; CDR3aa: CCASGGRDYTDTQYF
d_gene: -; v_gene: TRBV7-9; abundance: many; j_gene: TRBJ1-2; CDR3nt: TGTGCCAGCAGCCGCAGGAATTTCTATGGCTACACCTTC; CDR3aa: CASSRRNFYGYTF
d_gene: TRBD1; v_gene: TRBV12-3/TRBV12-4; abundance: many; j_gene: TRBJ1-1; CDR3nt: TGTGCCAGCGGACAGGGGGGGACTGAAGCTTTCTTT; CDR3aa: CASGQGGTEAFF
d_gene: -; v_gene: TRBV4-3; abundance: many; j_gene: TRBJ2-3; CDR3nt: TGCGCCAGCAGCCGAGACTACACAGATACGCAGTATTTT; CDR3aa: CASSRDYTDTQYF
d_gene: TRBD2; v_gene: TRBV7-2; abundance: many; j_gene: TRBJ2-3; CDR3nt: TGTGCCAGCAGCTCGTACTCGGGGGGACTCACAGATACGCAGTATTTT; CDR3aa: CASSSYSGGLTDTQYF
d_gene: -; v_gene: TRBV5-6; abundance: many; j_gene: TRBJ2-1; CDR3nt: TGTGCCAGCAGGGTTGTGGGGCGCGATGAGCAGTTCTTC; CDR3aa: CASRVVGRDEQFF
d_gene: -; v_gene: TRBV6-5; abundance: many; j_gene: TRBJ2-5; CDR3nt: TGTGCCAGCAGTTACTCGAATCCGGCAGGGGGGATTAAGGAGACCCAGTACTTC; CDR3aa: CASSYSNPAGGIKETQYF
d_gene: TRBD1; v_gene: TRBV24-1; abundance: many; j_gene: TRBJ2-5; CDR3nt: TGTGCCACCAGTGGGGTACAGGGGGACGGGGAGACCCAGTACTTC; CDR3aa: CATSGVQGDGETQYF
d_gene: TRBD2; v_gene: TRBV6-4; abundance: few; j_gene: TRBJ2-1; CDR3nt: TGTGCCAGCAGTGAGAGAGCGGGGGATGAGCAGTTCTTC; CDR3aa: CASSERAGDEQFF
d_gene: -; v_gene: TRBV28; abundance: many; j_gene: TRBJ2-1; CDR3nt: TGTGCCAGCAGGGGATCTTACAATGAGCAGTTCTTC; CDR3aa: CASRGSYNEQFF
d_gene: TRBD1; v_gene: TRBV7-2; abundance: many; j_gene: TRBJ1-6; CDR3nt: TGTGCCAGCAGCTTAGGGACAGGGGTACATAATTCACCCCTCCACTTT; CDR3aa: CASSLGTGVHNSPLHF
d_gene: TRBD1; v_gene: TRBV29-1; abundance: many; j_gene: TRBJ1-5; CDR3nt: TGCAGCGTTGTAATCAGGGGGGATCAGCCCCAGCATTTT; CDR3aa: CSVVIRGDQPQHF
d_gene: TRBD2; v_gene: TRBV24-1; abundance: many; j_gene: TRBJ2-5; CDR3nt: TGTGCCACCAGTGATCCGGGACTAGCGGGGGCCCAAGAGACCCAGTACTTC; CDR3aa: CATSDPGLAGAQETQYF
d_gene: -; v_gene: TRBV7-2; abundance: many; j_gene: TRBJ2-3; CDR3nt: TGTGCCAGCAGCCAAGACTTCTCAGATTATACGCAGTATTTT; CDR3aa: CASSQDFSDYTQYF
d_gene: -; v_gene: TRBV4-3; abundance: few; j_gene: TRBJ1-5; CDR3nt: TGCGCCAGCAGCCAAGCCGCGACAGCCGACCTCAATTGGCCCCAGCATTTT; CDR3aa: CASSQAATADLNWPQHF
d_gene: TRBD2; v_gene: TRBV7-2; abundance: many; j_gene: TRBJ2-3; CDR3nt: TGTGCCAGCAGCTCAAGTAGCGGGGCGGAGTATTTT; CDR3aa: CASSSSSGAEYF